The 18 T cell receptor beta chains listed next were all sequenced from one sample in a study of early T cells in non-severe SARS-CoV-2 infection. TCRdb re-called the 5' RACE reads through MiXCR, storing one row per CDR3 protein. The table lists fewer than 55,000 distinct CDR3 sequences, about 9.1% of them singletons. The specimen sequenced was whole blood. Every receptor here comes from an adult who was a healthcare worker with PCR-confirmed SARS-CoV-2 infection or an uninfected control (not recorded which).

This chain joins TRBV20-1 and TRBJ2-7; 7 bases are shared with TRBD2. V lost 1 base and J lost 4; bases outside the gene matches: 7. Germline CDR1 and CDR2: DFQATT and SNEGSKA (reference sequence). The CDR3 loop spans 14 amino acids. CDR3: CSARVGGGIYEQYF. DNA of the CDR3: TGCAGTGCTAGAGTAGGCGGGGGAATTTACGAGCAGTACTTC.

This clonotype came up many times. This sequence joins TRBV6-5 and TRBJ1-1; D gene unclear. The germline CDR1 and CDR2 sequences are MNHEY and SVGAGI. The V gene lost 7 bases and the J gene lost 14 bases, with 20 bases spanning the gap. The CDR3 spans 12 residues. CDR3 in amino acids: CASKILETGEFF. The CDR3 DNA follows: TGTGCCAGCAAAATTTTAGAGACCGGGGAATTCTTT.

Many counts were recorded for this clonotype. The CDR3 DNA reads TGTGCCAGCAGGGTAGTATCGACAGATACGCAGTATTTT. Its protein product is CASRVVSTDTQYF. The chain carries TRBV6-1 and TRBJ2-3; D remains unclear. V was shortened by 6 bases and J by 3 bases, with 10 bases between the two germline ends. This CDR3 is built from 13 residues. Germline V gives CDR1 MNHNS, CDR2 SASEGT.

This clonotype was detected ten times or more. V gene TRBV7-2 combines with J gene TRBJ2-7; 8 positions agree with TRBD1. The CDR3 loop spans 15 amino acids. Germline V gives CDR1 SGHTA, CDR2 FQGNSA. The V segment lost 5 bases and the J segment 6 bases; nucleotides outside the gene matches: 12. Here the CDR3 reads CASSTSGTGLGEQYF. Written as DNA, the CDR3 is TGTGCCAGCAGCACATCCGGGACAGGTCTTGGCGAGCAGTACTTC.

The chain combines TRBV14 with TRBJ2-7, with D perhaps TRBD2 (5 bases). Per germline, CDR1 SGHDN and CDR2 FVKESK. This CDR3 region has 15 residues. Trimming left V 4 bases short and J 0 bases short, with 13 bases between. CDR3 in amino acids: CASSLRRESSYEQYF. Written as DNA, the CDR3 is TGTGCCAGCAGCCTACGTCGGGAAAGCTCCTACGAGCAGTACTTC.

The rearrangement links TRBV6-5 to TRBJ1-5; 9 positions agree with TRBD1. After removal of 3 bases from V and 4 bases from J, the junction contained 10 bases not matched to a gene. This CDR3 comprises 17 residues. CDR1 is MNHEY, CDR2 SVGAGI, per germline. CDR3 amino acids: CASSYQTQGALNQPQHF. CDR3 in DNA: TGTGCCAGCAGTTATCAAACACAGGGGGCTTTAAATCAGCCCCAGCATTTT.

This clonotype was observed once. The chain combines TRBV29-1 with TRBJ2-7; 9 nucleotides line up with TRBD2. The V and J ends lost 4 bases and 5 bases, in that order; junction bases with no gene match: 9. CDR1 SQVTM and CDR2 ANQGSEA come from the germline V gene. This CDR3 region has 14 residues. The CDR3 loop is CSVAPRAGGDEQYF. CDR3 in DNA: TGCAGCGTTGCTCCCCGCGCGGGAGGGGACGAGCAGTACTTC.

Ten or more counts support this clonotype. V gene TRBV27 combines with J gene TRBJ2-2; D is unresolved. This CDR3 region has 12 residues. Germline-derived CDR1 and CDR2 are MNHEY and SMNVEV (reference sequence). Deletions cut 5 bases from V and 3 bases from J, with 4 bases between. The CDR3 loop reads CASSQYTGELFF. CDR3 DNA sequence: TGTGCCAGCAGTCAGTACACCGGGGAGCTGTTTTTT.

This clonotype was observed many times. V and J are TRBV6-1 and TRBJ2-3; tentative D call: TRBD2 (5 bases). With 7 bases removed from V and 0 bases from J, the gap between germline ends came to 14 bases. This CDR3 has 15 residues. Germline CDR1 is MNHNS and CDR2 is SASEGT. The CDR3 nucleotides are TGTGCCAGCACGGTGTACGGCGGGAGCACAGATACGCAGTATTTT. Its protein product is CASTVYGGSTDTQYF.

This clonotype was detected many times. The chain joins TRBV4-2 to TRBJ2-3; tentative D call: TRBD2 (5 bases). The germline V gene has CDR1 LGHNA and CDR2 YNFKEQ. CDR3 length equals 15 residues. Deletions cut 1 base from V and 4 bases from J, with 12 bases between. CDR3 DNA sequence: TGTGCCAGCAGCCAAGTTCGATCGGAGGCAGATACGCAGTATTTT. This encodes CASSQVRSEADTQYF.

The chain carries TRBV12-3 or TRBV12-4 and TRBJ2-3; the match to TRBD2 covers 12 bases. J gave up 3 bases and V 6 bases, and 4 bases lay outside the gene matches. The CDR3 runs to 15 residues. Here the CDR3 DNA reads TGTGCCAGCAGCAAGACTAGCGGGGGAACAGATACGCAGTATTTT. It is translated as CASSKTSGGTDTQYF.

The genes are TRBV10-3 and TRBJ2-7, with D hard to call. Germline V gene sequence: CDR1 ENHRY, CDR2 SYGVKD. The ends were cut back, 2 bases at V and 0 bases at J, with 8 bases in the middle. The CDR3 has 14 residues. CDR3 in DNA: TGTGCCATCAGTGAGCCAGCCAACTCCTACGAGCAGTACTTC. It translates to CAISEPANSYEQYF.

This clonotype came up many times. The chain employs TRBV20-1 and TRBJ1-1, with D unresolved. The CDR3 consists of 13 residues. V was shortened by 6 bases and J by 3 bases, with 14 bases between the two germline ends. Germline CDR1 and CDR2: DFQATT and SNEGSKA (reference sequence). CDR3: CSATSRGDTEAFF. The CDR3 coding sequence is TGCAGTGCCACGTCTCGAGGTGACACTGAAGCTTTCTTT.

With respect to this clonotype: With a much larger clone just one base away, this may be a read error. The rearrangement uses TRBV14 and TRBJ2-3, with 10 bases identical to TRBD1. The germline V gene encodes CDR1 SGHDN and CDR2 FVKESK. The length of the CDR3 is 16 residues. CDR3 sequence reads: CASSPWRDRGSDTLYF. CDR3 nucleotides: TGTGCCAGCAGCCCATGGCGGGACAGGGGATCAGATACGCTGTATTTT. Full variable domain (rest looked up from reference TRBV14 and TRBJ2-3): EAGVTQFPSHSVIEKGQTVTLRCDPISGHDNLYWYRRVMGKEIKFLLHFVKESKQDESGMPNNRFLAERTGGTYSTLKVQPAELEDSGVYFCASSPWRDRGSDTLYFGPGTRLTVL.

The chain has TRBV2 and TRBJ2-3; possibly TRBD1 for D (6 bases). The CDR3 has 16 residues. Germline CDR1 is SNHLY and CDR2 is FYNNEI. V was pared by 6 bases and J by 2 bases, with 18 bases between. The CDR3 sequence is CASRESGGANTDTQYF. CDR3 DNA: TGTGCCAGCAGAGAAAGTGGGGGCGCGAACACAGATACGCAGTATTTT.

This clonotype has a count of ten or more. The CDR3 loop is CSVVTPKSYEQYF. CDR3 DNA sequence: TGCAGCGTTGTGACTCCTAAGTCCTACGAGCAGTACTTC. The J gene is TRBJ2-7, the V gene TRBV29-1; no firm D call. The CDR3 covers 13 residues. The germline gives CDR1 SQVTM, CDR2 ANQGSEA. V lost 4 bases and J 1 base, leaving 11 bases between the germline ends.

This clonotype appeared many times. The V and J genes are TRBV20-1 and TRBJ1-6, with 12 bases lining up with TRBD1. Looked up from germline, CDR1 is DFQATT and CDR2 is SNEGSKA (reference sequence). This CDR3 spans 14 amino acids. Unmatched junction bases numbered 7, after V lost 6 bases and J lost 10 bases. The CDR3: CSAEGTGGHSPLHF. CDR3 bases: TGCAGTGCCGAGGGGACAGGGGGCCACTCACCCCTCCACTTT.

This clonotype occurred many times. The V call is TRBV5-1, the J call TRBJ2-7, with D possibly being TRBD2 (6 bases). From germline, CDR1 is SGHRS and CDR2 YFSETQ. This CDR3 region has 12 residues. The CDR3 reads CAWREPTYEQYF. The CDR3 DNA reads TGCGCTTGGAGGGAGCCTACCTACGAGCAGTACTTC.